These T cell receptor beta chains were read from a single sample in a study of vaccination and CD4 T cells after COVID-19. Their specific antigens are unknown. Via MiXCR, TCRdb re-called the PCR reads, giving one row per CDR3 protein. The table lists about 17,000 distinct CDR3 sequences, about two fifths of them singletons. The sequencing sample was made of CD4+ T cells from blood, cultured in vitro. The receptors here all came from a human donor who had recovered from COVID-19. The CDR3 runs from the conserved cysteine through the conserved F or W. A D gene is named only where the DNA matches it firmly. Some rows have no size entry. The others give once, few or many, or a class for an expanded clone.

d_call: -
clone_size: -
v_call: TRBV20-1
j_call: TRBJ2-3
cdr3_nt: TGCAGTGCTGATGTCCGGGAAAGCACAGATACGCAGTATTTT
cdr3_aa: CSADVRESTDTQYF

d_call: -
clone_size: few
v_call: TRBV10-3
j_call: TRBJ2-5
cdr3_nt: TGTGCCATCAGGGGTGGGTCTGGAGAGACCCAGTACTTC
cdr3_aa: CAIRGGSGETQYF

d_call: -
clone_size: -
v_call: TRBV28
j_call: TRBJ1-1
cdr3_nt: TGTGCCAGCATAGGATCGGGGGGCACTGAAGCTTTCTTT
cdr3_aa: CASIGSGGTEAFF

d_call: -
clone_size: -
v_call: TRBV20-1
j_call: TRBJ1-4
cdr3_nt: TGCAGTGCCCGCACGGGGTATAAGGCAACTAATGAAAAACTGTTTTTT
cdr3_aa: CSARTGYKATNEKLFF

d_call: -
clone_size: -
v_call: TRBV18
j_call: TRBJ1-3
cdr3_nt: TGTGCCAGCTCACCACCTGGAAACACCATATATTTT
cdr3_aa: CASSPPGNTIYF

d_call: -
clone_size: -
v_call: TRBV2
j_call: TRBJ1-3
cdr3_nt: TGTGCCAGCAGCTTAGACAGGGGAAACACCATATATTTT
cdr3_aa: CASSLDRGNTIYF

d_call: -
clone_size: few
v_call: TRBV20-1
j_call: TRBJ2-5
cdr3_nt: TGCAGTGCTACAAGCCCCCCGACTGGGGAGACCCAGTACTTC
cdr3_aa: CSATSPPTGETQYF

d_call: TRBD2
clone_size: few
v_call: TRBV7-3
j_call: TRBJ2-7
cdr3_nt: TGTGCCAGCAGCTCATCACCTAGCGGCGAGCAGTACTTC
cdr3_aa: CASSSSPSGEQYF

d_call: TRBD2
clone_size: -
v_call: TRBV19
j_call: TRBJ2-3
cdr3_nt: TGTGCCAGTAGTATGCGGGAGGGCCTGTCAGATACGCAGTATTTT
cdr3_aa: CASSMREGLSDTQYF

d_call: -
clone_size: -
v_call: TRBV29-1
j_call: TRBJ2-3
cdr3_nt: TGCAGCGTTGAGACTACCTCTACCACAGATACGCAGTATTTT
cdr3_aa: CSVETTSTTDTQYF

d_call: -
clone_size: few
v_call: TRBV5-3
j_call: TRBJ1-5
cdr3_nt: TGTGCCAGAAGCGGTCGACACGAGAGCAATCAGCCCCAGCATTTT
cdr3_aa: CARSGRHESNQPQHF

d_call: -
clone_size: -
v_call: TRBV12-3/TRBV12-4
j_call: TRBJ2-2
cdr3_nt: TGTGCCAGCAAGTTGGGGGGCGCCGGGGAGCTGTTTTTT
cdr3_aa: CASKLGGAGELFF

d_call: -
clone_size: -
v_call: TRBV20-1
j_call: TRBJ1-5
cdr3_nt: TGCAGTGCTAGGGTAGGGGGAAATCAGCCCCAGCATTTT
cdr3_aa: CSARVGGNQPQHF

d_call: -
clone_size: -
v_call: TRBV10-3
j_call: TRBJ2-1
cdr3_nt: TGTGCCATCAACGGCCAAGGGGGTGAGCAGTTCTTC
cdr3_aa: CAINGQGGEQFF

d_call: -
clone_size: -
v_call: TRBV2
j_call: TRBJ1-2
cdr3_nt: TGTGCCAGCAGTGCCGAATCCTATGGCTACACCTTC
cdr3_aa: CASSAESYGYTF

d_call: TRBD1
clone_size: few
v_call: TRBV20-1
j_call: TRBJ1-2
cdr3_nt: TGCAGTGCTACTGACTGGACAGGAGAATATGGCTACACCTTC
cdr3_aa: CSATDWTGEYGYTF

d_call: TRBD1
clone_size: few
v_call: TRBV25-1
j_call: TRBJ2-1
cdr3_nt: TGTGCCAGCAGTGAAACCTTAGGACAGGGGGCTTCCAAGGATGAGCAGTTCTTC
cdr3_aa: CASSETLGQGASKDEQFF

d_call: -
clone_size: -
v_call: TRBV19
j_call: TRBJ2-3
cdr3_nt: TGTGCCAGTAGTGTGGGGTACACAGATACGCAGTATTTT
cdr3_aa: CASSVGYTDTQYF

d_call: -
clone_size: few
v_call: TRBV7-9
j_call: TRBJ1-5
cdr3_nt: TGTGCCAGCAGCTTAGCGACTAGCCAGCCCCAGCATTTT
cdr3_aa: CASSLATSQPQHF

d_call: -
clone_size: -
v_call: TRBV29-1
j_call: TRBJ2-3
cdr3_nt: TGCAGCGTTCAGAGGGAGAGCGGGCTCACAGATACGCAGTATTTT
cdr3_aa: CSVQRESGLTDTQYF

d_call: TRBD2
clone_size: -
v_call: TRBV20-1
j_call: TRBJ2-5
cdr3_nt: TGCAGTGCTAGGGCTAGCGGGAGGGCGTACCAAGAGACCCAGTACTTC
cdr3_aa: CSARASGRAYQETQYF

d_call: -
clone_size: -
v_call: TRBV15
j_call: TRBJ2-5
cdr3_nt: TGTACCACCAGCAGAGCCGACCACGCCCCCGCGACCCAGTACTTC
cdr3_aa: CTTSRADHAPATQYF

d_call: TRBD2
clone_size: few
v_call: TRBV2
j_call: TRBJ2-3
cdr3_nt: TGTGCCAGCAGTGCCGGGACTAGCGGGAGGGGTGGCGTGACAGATACGCAGTATTTT
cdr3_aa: CASSAGTSGRGGVTDTQYF

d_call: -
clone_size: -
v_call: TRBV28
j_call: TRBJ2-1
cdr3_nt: TGTGCCAGCACACCATTGGGAGGCTATGAGCAGTTCTTC
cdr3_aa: CASTPLGGYEQFF

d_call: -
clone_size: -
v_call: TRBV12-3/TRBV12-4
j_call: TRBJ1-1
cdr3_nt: TGTGCCAGCAGTTTGGGGACATTGAACACTGAAGCTTTCTTT
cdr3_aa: CASSLGTLNTEAFF

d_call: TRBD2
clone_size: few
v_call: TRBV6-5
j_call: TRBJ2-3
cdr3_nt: TGTGCCAGCAGTTACGCTAGCGGCTTCACAGATACGCAGTATTTT
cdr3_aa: CASSYASGFTDTQYF

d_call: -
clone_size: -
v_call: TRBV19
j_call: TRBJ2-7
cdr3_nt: TGTGCCAGTAGTGGGTCCCGTTCCTACGAGCAGTACTTC
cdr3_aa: CASSGSRSYEQYF

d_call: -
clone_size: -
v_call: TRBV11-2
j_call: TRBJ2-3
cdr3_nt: TGTGCCAGCAGCTTAGATCGTACAGCAGGAAACCAGTATTTT
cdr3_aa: CASSLDRTAGNQYF

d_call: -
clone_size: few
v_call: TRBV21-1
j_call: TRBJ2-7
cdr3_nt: TGTGCCAGCAGCCCACCACTCCCCCCCTTC
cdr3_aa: CASSPPLPPF

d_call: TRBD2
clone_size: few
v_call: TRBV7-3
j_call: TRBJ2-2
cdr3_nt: TGTGCCAGCAGCTTAAAAGGGACTAGCCAGTACACCGGGGAGCTGTTTTTT
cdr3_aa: CASSLKGTSQYTGELFF

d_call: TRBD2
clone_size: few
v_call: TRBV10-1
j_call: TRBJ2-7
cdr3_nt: TGCGCCAGCAGTACTAGCGGGAACTCCTACGAGCAGTACTTC
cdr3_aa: CASSTSGNSYEQYF

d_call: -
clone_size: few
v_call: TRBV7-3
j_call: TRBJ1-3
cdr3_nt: TGTGCCAGCAGCCCCCAACCTGGAAACACCATATATTTT
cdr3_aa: CASSPQPGNTIYF

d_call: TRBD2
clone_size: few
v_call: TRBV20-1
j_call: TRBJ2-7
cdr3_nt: TGCAGTGCCTCCTCCTGGGCGCGGGAGACGGGAGAGCAGTACTTC
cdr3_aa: CSASSWARETGEQYF

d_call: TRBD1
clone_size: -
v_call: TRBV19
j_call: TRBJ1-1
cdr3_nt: TGTGCCAGTAGTATTCCAGGGGGGGCCACTGAAGCTTTCTTT
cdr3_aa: CASSIPGGATEAFF

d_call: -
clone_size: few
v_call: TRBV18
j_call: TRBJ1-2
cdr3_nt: TGTGCCAGCTCACCAGGTGGGGGGACCAACTATGGCTACACCTTC
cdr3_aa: CASSPGGGTNYGYTF

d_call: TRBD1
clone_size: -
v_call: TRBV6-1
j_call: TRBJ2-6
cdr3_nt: TGTGCCAGCAGTGGACAGGGAACAAGCTCTGGGGCCAACGTCCTGACTTTC
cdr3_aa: CASSGQGTSSGANVLTF

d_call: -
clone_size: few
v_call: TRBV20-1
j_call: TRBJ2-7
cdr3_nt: TGCAGTGCTAGAGTCATAGCGGAGCAGTACTTC
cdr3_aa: CSARVIAEQYF

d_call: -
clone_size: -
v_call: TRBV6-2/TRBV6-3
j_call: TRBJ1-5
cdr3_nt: TGTGCCGCCAACTGGGGAAATCAGCCCCAGCATTTT
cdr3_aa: CAANWGNQPQHF

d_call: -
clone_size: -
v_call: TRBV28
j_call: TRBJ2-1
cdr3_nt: TGTGCCAGCAGTTTGCTGATGGGCGGACTTAACAATGAGCAGTTCTTC
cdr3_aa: CASSLLMGGLNNEQFF

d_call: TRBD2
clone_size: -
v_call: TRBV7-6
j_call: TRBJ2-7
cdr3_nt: TGTGCCAGCAGTGCGGGGACTAGCGGTTCCTACGAGCAGTACTTC
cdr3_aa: CASSAGTSGSYEQYF

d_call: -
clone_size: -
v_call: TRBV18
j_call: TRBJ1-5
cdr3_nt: TGTGCCAGCTCACCAACTCAAAATCAGCCCCAGCATTTT
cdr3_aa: CASSPTQNQPQHF

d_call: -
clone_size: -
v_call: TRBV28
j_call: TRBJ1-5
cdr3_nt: TGTGCCAGCAGTCAAGACGGCTTCGGGTTTGAGCATTTT
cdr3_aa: CASSQDGFGFEHF

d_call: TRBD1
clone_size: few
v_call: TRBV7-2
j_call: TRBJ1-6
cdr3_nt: TGTGCCAGCAGCCTAAGTACCACAGGGGTCTATAATTCACCCCTCCACTTT
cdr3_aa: CASSLSTTGVYNSPLHF

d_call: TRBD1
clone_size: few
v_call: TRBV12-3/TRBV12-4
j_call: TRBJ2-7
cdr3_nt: TGTGCCAGTACCAGGGGGACCTACGAGCAGTACTTC
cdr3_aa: CASTRGTYEQYF